Reported below is one TCR beta chain. Its antigen is not yet known. Nothing much larger sits one base from this clone, and base qualities are not available. Other DNA sequences in the sample encode the same CDR3. The germline V gene supplies CDR1 SGHRS and CDR2 YFSETQ. The junction shows trimming of 1 base on V and 1 base on J, and the gene matches do not reach 1 base of it. Including the terminal cysteine and phenylalanine, the CDR3 comprises 14 residues. Only the CDR3 region is kept as DNA, spanning 42 bases read in frame from base 1. Participants in the prospective study were enrolled through a virtual design, were aged about 18 to 100 years, and lived in 24 United States geographic areas. In the prospective study, participants were assigned to cohorts based on the clinical history participants reported in a screening survey and a study questionnaire. Mobile phlebotomists in the prospective study collected whole blood, serum and a nasopharyngeal or oropharyngeal swab from every participant. Prospective study participants could optionally give additional blood draws and questionnaires over a roughly 2-month period. Before DNA extraction, prospective study blood samples were shipped either frozen or at room temperature.

The data derive from a study of blood T cell repertoires in COVID-19 (dated by TCRdb to about 2020). Regarding the research as a whole: Collaborator samples came from the United States, Italy and Spain and covered acute and convalescent phases of COVID-19. The prospective study material was composed of cDNA or gDNA derived from T cells, B-cell-depleted T cells, or PBMCs. Subjects who had been exposed to COVID-19, were actively infected with it, or had recovered from it provided the deeply sampled blood TCRbeta repertoires that made up the dataset. The repertoires were made available in a free public database intended to serve as a resource for research on the immune response to SARS-CoV-2. The samples were drawn from two sources: the first 160 participants of the ongoing ImmuneRACE study, and over 1,000 subjects contributed by 6 global collaborators. Sample metadata almost always included a de-identified subject ID, COVID-19 status, age in years and sex. Where available, HLA class I and class II types were taken from metadata supplied by the sample provider and were not determined by assay-based typing. Points the paper makes about the study in general: Clinical and demographic metadata were provided uncurated, with the amount varying by source and participant.

TCRbeta CDR3 regions were amplified from genomic DNA by means of the immunoSEQ Assay, a bias-controlled multiplex PCR. The source study handled its data this way. The number of nucleated cells in each sample was estimated from the amplification of reference gene primers within the assay. To quantify the absolute abundance of each unique TCRbeta CDR3 rearrangement, sequence reads were collapsed and filtered. For each sample, productive Simpson clonality was calculated by taking the square root of Simpson's diversity index across productive rearrangements. Not all clones reach the TCRdb copy of this immuneACCESS table, which keeps in-frame sequences only. Checked studies attribute under half of the gap to unresolved V genes and leave the rest unexplained. That table supplies the V and J calls and clone size; D and trimming were determined from the DNA. This sample is represented by 300,000 to 350,000 clones; just over 85% of them were singletons. Jointly, the top ten make up around 4.2% of the sample.

The chain links TRBV5-1 with TRBJ1-1, and TRBD1 matches 7 of the central bases. The TCR originated in a woman aged 40 to 50 with acute COVID-19. Sequences were obtained from PBMCs or T cells enriched from blood (not recorded which). In nucleotide form, the sequence is TGCGCCAGCAGCTTGTCAGGGGGGAACACTGAAGCTTTCTTT. This sequence encodes CASSLSGGNTEAFF.